The 16 T cell receptor beta chains below all came from one sample that was sequenced in a study of regulatory T cells in long-lasting Graves disease. Time point noted: persistent/refractory GD, antithyroid drugs over 5 years with positive TRAb. Isolated PBMC RNA provided the starting material for the TCR library. The authors built TCR beta libraries using iRepertoire HTBI primers and Arm-PCR of CDR3 regions. A single record per CDR3 protein comes from TCRdb applying MiXCR to the multiplex PCR reads. This table has approximately 400,000 distinct CDR3 sequences, 20% to 25% appearing once. The source was peripheral blood mononuclear cells (PBMCs), collected when the disease was refractory, from a patient treated with antithyroid drugs. These receptors were collected from a middle-aged woman with Graves disease.

This clonotype was counted at least ten times. The chain carries TRBV28 and TRBJ2-7; D possibly corresponds to TRBD1 (5 bases). Germline V gene lookup returns CDR1 MDHEN and CDR2 SYDVKM. Trimming took off 3 bases at V and 1 base at J, with 13 bases between the two ends. The CDR3 has 15 amino acids. The CDR3 nucleotides read TGTGCCAGCAGTTTTGACGGCTCAGGGTCCTACGAGCAGTACTTC. The encoded protein is CASSFDGSGSYEQYF.

This clonotype was recorded at least ten times. J is TRBJ1-1 and V is TRBV15, with D possibly matching TRBD1 (5 bases). CDR1 and CDR2 from the germline V gene are LNHNV and YYDKDF (reference sequence). Trimming took off 5 bases at V and 1 base at J, with 8 bases between the two ends. The CDR3 spans 13 residues. This CDR3 reads CATSFGGNTEAFF. The CDR3 DNA sequence: TGTGCCACCAGCTTTGGGGGGAACACTGAAGCTTTCTTT.

As regards this clonotype: A much larger clone differs by one base, so this may be a read error. The chain links TRBV20-1 to TRBJ2-2; D gene uncertain. This CDR3 comprises 11 residues. Germline assignment: CDR1 DFQATT and CDR2 SNEGSKA (reference sequence). The CDR3, as DNA: TGCGGTGCTAGAGAAACCGGGGAGCTGTTTTTT. It codes for CGARETGELFF.

This CDR3 is CASRVLAGATGELFF. CDR3 DNA sequence: TGCGCCAGCAGGGTCTTAGCGGGTGCCACCGGGGAGCTGTTTTTT. V gene TRBV5-1 combines with J gene TRBJ2-2; 7 positions match TRBD2. The J segment lost 4 bases and the V segment lost 5 bases, leaving 8 bases of the junction unmatched. Germline CDR1 reads SGHRS; CDR2 reads YFSETQ. This CDR3 contains 15 residues.

In the case of this clonotype: The junction shows a germline mismatch at one end, possibly a read error. The J gene is TRBJ2-7, the V gene TRBV13, with unresolved D. This CDR3 is built from 13 residues. Germline lookup yields CDR1 PRHDT and CDR2 FYEKMQ (reference sequence). The CDR3 protein is CASGLGLTYEQYF. The DNA for the CDR3 is TGTGCCAGCGGCTTAGGGCTGACCTACGAGCAGTACTTC.

This chain links TRBV14 with TRBJ2-6; 8 bases line up with TRBD2. The trim removed 10 bases at V and 3 bases at J, leaving 14 bases unmatched. CDR3 length: 17 residues. The germline gives CDR1 SGHDN, CDR2 FVKESK. The chain's CDR3 is CATTLGGRTVGANVLTF. The CDR3 DNA follows: TGTGCCACTACGCTTGGCGGGAGGACTGTTGGGGCCAACGTCCTGACTTTC.

At least ten counts were recorded for this clonotype. CDR3 coding DNA: TGTGCCATCAGTGAGGGAGTTGGTGAAGGTCACAGTCAGCCCCAGCATTTT. Its translation is CAISEGVGEGHSQPQHF. The rearrangement uses TRBV10-3 and TRBJ1-5; no clear D gene. The CDR3 is made up of 17 amino acids. Trimming shortened V by 2 bases and J by 6 bases, and 20 bases separated the two germline ends. CDR1 is ENHRY, CDR2 SYGVKD, per germline.

The chain carries TRBV28 and TRBJ2-3; possibly TRBD2 for D (6 bases). The CDR3 is made up of 15 amino acids. Germline V lookup: CDR1 MDHEN, CDR2 SYDVKM. Trimming left V 2 bases short and J 5 bases short, with 14 bases between. The CDR3 sequence is CASSLGGPVKDTQYF. CDR3 sequence (DNA): TGTGCCAGCAGTTTAGGAGGGCCGGTCAAAGATACGCAGTATTTT. The full variable domain, completed using reference TRBV28 and TRBJ2-3, is DVKVTQSSRYLVKRTGEKVFLECVQDMDHENMFWYRQDPGLGLRLIYFSYDVKMKEKGDIPEGYSVSREKKERFSLILESASTNQTSMYLCASSLGGPVKDTQYFGPGTRLTVL.

The chain has TRBV18 and TRBJ2-5; D remains unclear. The CDR3 runs 14 residues. From germline, CDR1 is KGHSH and CDR2 LQKENI. The V and J ends lost 3 bases and 1 base respectively, with 9 bases between them. In nucleotides, the CDR3 is TGTGCCAGCTCACCTGGACCGCTCCAAGAGACCCAGTACTTC. Amino acids: CASSPGPLQETQYF.

This clonotype was counted many times. The chain has TRBV11-2 and TRBJ2-7, with 10 bases identical to TRBD1. Germline loops: CDR1 SGHAT, CDR2 FQNNGV. CDR3 length equals 15 residues. V lost 6 bases, J lost 4 bases, and 9 bases stayed unmatched. CDR3: CASSSDRGRPYEQYF. For the CDR3, the DNA is TGTGCCAGCAGTTCCGACAGGGGGCGCCCGTACGAGCAGTACTTC. Combining the CDR3 with reference TRBV11-2 and TRBJ2-7 gives the whole variable domain EAGVAQSPRYKIIEKRQSVAFWCNPISGHATLYWYQQILGQGPKLLIQFQNNGVVDDSQLPKDRFSAERLKGVDSTLKIQPAKLEDSAVYLCASSSDRGRPYEQYFGPGTRLTVT.

There are many counts of this clonotype. The V and J genes are TRBV28 and TRBJ2-5; 11 nucleotides agree with TRBD2. CDR1 and CDR2 (germline): MDHEN, SYDVKM. The CDR3 has 16 residues. Losses at the gene ends were 5 bases for V and 6 bases for J; bases not matched to a gene: 11. The DNA for the CDR3 is TGTGCCAGCAGTCGGTATACTAGCGGGAGTGCAAAGACCCAGTACTTC. The encoded protein is CASSRYTSGSAKTQYF. The full variable domain, its missing parts supplied by reference TRBV28 and TRBJ2-5, is DVKVTQSSRYLVKRTGEKVFLECVQDMDHENMFWYRQDPGLGLRLIYFSYDVKMKEKGDIPEGYSVSREKKERFSLILESASTNQTSMYLCASSRYTSGSAKTQYFGPGTRLLVL.

The chain links TRBV28 to TRBJ2-7, with D perhaps matching TRBD1 (6 bases). The length of the CDR3 is 16 residues. V shed 3 bases and J shed 4 bases, with 19 bases lying between them. CDR1 and CDR2 (germline): MDHEN, SYDVKM. This CDR3 is CASSFFAGGGFYEQYF. CDR3 DNA: TGTGCCAGCAGTTTTTTTGCGGGTGGGGGCTTTTACGAGCAGTACTTC. Variable domain in full (rest from reference TRBV28 and TRBJ2-7): DVKVTQSSRYLVKRTGEKVFLECVQDMDHENMFWYRQDPGLGLRLIYFSYDVKMKEKGDIPEGYSVSREKKERFSLILESASTNQTSMYLCASSFFAGGGFYEQYFGPGTRLTVT.

On this clonotype: A read error may account for a junction end that differs from germline. The chain combines TRBV6-2 or TRBV6-3 with TRBJ2-7; D is possibly TRBD1 (5 bases). CDR3 size: 15 residues. Germline V lookup: CDR1 MNHEY, CDR2 SVGEGT. The CDR3 DNA reads TGTGTCAGCAGAAAGACAGAATCAACATTCTACGAGCAGTACTTC. It translates to CVSRKTESTFYEQYF.

This chain joins TRBV28 and TRBJ1-2; D possibly corresponds to TRBD1 (6 bases). The germline V gene encodes CDR1 MDHEN and CDR2 SYDVKM. CDR3 length equals 14 residues. The V and J ends lost 3 bases and 1 base respectively, with 9 bases between them. CDR3 coding DNA: TGTGCCAGCAGTTTGGACAGCTTTAACTATGGCTACACCTTC. Translating gives CASSLDSFNYGYTF.

This clonotype has at least ten counts. The chain is built from TRBV28 and TRBJ1-4; D gene ambiguous. Germline CDR1 reads MDHEN; CDR2 reads SYDVKM. The CDR3 contains 14 residues. Between the trimmed V and J ends, which lost 2 bases and 10 bases, there was a span of 14 bases. For the CDR3, the DNA is TGTGCCAGCAGTTTAGCCAGGACCCCTCGAAAACTGTTTTTT. Translated: CASSLARTPRKLFF.

This clonotype was observed at least ten times. The rearrangement joins TRBV28 to TRBJ1-4; 7 nucleotides line up with TRBD1. V trimming: 5 bases; J trimming: 11 bases; junction bases outside the gene matches: 14. Germline CDR1 and CDR2: MDHEN and SYDVKM. The CDR3 spans 15 residues. CDR3 sequence (DNA): TGTGCCAGCAGTCCCCCCCGAGGGGGCGCGCAGAAACTGTTTTTT. Amino acids: CASSPPRGGAQKLFF.